This T cell receptor (beta chain) was captured in a study of blood T cell repertoires in COVID-19. At the level of the study: From T cells, B-cell-depleted T cells, or PBMCs came the material, which was cDNA or gDNA.

V lost 3 bases, J lost 3 bases, and 4 bases lay in between. The CDR3 runs 11 residues. Per the germline V gene, CDR1 is DFQATT and CDR2 is SNEGSKA (reference sequence). This table comes from immunoSEQ multiplex PCR, and its TCRdb copy is limited to in-frame clones, with some not included. The sample has 150,000 to 200,000 clones; about nine tenths are singletons. For this clone: This sample includes further DNA sequences coding for the same CDR3.

The TCR originated in an older man with acute or convalescent COVID-19. V usage is TRBV20-1 and J usage is TRBJ2-3; the D is unclear. Sample: peripheral blood. The CDR3 protein is CSASRTDTQYF. The CDR3 DNA sequence: TGCAGTGCTAGCCGTACAGATACGCAGTATTTT.